The T cell receptor (beta chain) described here comes from a study of T cells in Graves' hyperthyroidism and ophthalmopathy. Ten or more counts support this clonotype. Its antigen is not known. Broader study findings: Researchers report that a 13 V-J model separated ophthalmopathy from stable hyperthyroidism.

The CDR3 loop spans 13 amino acids. CDR1 is SGHRS, CDR2 YFSETQ, per germline. V was clipped by 7 bases and J by 2 bases; unmatched bases: 6. Inclusion characteristics of ophthalmopathy patients comprised a Clinical Activity Score of at least 3, a NOSPECS grade of at least 4, and duration under 3 months. Patients with uncontrolled infections, other autoimmune diseases, pregnancy or lactation were excluded. Amplification of TCR beta CDR3 regions used RNA as the template. The primer set for the first-round RT-PCR of the TCR CDR3 was HTBI. TCRdb re-analysed the multiplex PCR reads in MiXCR, keeping a single row per CDR3 protein. The sample has approximately 610,000 distinct CDR3 sequences, roughly 15% seen once.

The sequence derives from a woman in her 40s with Graves' ophthalmopathy. The V and J genes are TRBV5-1 and TRBJ2-7; 7 nucleotides align to TRBD2. The sequencing sample was made of blood. The CDR3 is CASGRDYAYEQYF. CDR3 sequence (DNA): TGCGCCAGCGGCCGGGACTACGCCTACGAGCAGTACTTC.